The 14 T cell receptor beta chains reported below all come from one sample, sequenced in a study of Graves' ophthalmopathy and Graves' hyperthyroidism (dated by TCRdb to the late 2010s). Data came from an Illumina HiSeq 2000. TCR beta CDR3 regions were amplified from RNA transcripts for repertoire sequencing. A first-round RT-PCR used HTBI primers with the Qiagen OneStep RT-PCR kit, followed by a second-round multiplex PCR, size selection and purification. TCRdb's own reprocessing of the public reads used fastp at Q25 and MiXCR and kept productive beta chains. Rows matching on CDR3 protein sequence are summarized as one entry with the most common DNA and genes. This sample is represented by roughly 400,000 distinct CDR3 sequences; 15% to 20% of them were singletons. The leading ten clones occupy about 2.4% of the sample. The sample taken for sequencing was peripheral blood. The receptors here all came from an adult woman with stable Graves' hyperthyroidism.

At least ten counts were recorded for this clonotype. This chain uses TRBV20-1 with TRBJ2-7, with D tentatively TRBD1 (7 bases). The CDR3 covers 15 residues. Deletions cut 2 bases from V and 1 base from J, with 15 bases between. The V gene's germline CDR1 is DFQATT and CDR2 SNEGSKA (reference sequence). The CDR3 reads CSARHSGGRSYEQYF. The CDR3 region has the DNA TGCAGTGCTAGACACTCAGGGGGGAGGTCCTACGAGCAGTACTTC.

The rearrangement uses TRBV7-8 and TRBJ2-2; D unclear. V lost 7 bases, J lost 1 base, and 7 bases lay in between. Germline V CDR1 and CDR2: SGHVS, FQNEAQ. The length of the CDR3 is 13 residues. This CDR3 reads CASILRNTGELFF. The CDR3 bases are TGTGCCAGCATTCTGAGGAACACCGGGGAGCTGTTTTTT.

This clonotype was observed many times. The chain recombines TRBV2 with TRBJ2-5, with D tentatively TRBD1 (5 bases). CDR3 size: 13 residues. V was shortened by 1 base and J by 3 bases, with 6 bases between the two germline ends. Germline V gene lookup returns CDR1 SNHLY and CDR2 FYNNEI. CDR3 nucleotides: TGTGCCAGCAGTGAAGTGACAGAAGAGACCCAGTACTTC. Amino acids: CASSEVTEETQYF.

Ten or more counts support this clonotype. The rearrangement uses TRBV28 and TRBJ1-2, with D unresolved. The CDR3 loop spans 12 amino acids. The germline V gene encodes CDR1 MDHEN and CDR2 SYDVKM. V was trimmed by 6 bases and J by 5 bases, leaving 10 bases between them. The CDR3 DNA is TGTGCCAGCAGCCGGGCGCTATATGGCTACACCTTC. Encoded protein: CASSRALYGYTF.

This clonotype was counted ten times or more. V and J are TRBV4-2 and TRBJ2-5; 8 positions agree with TRBD1. Germline CDR1 is LGHNA and CDR2 is YNFKEQ. The CDR3 runs to 15 residues. J lost 6 bases, V lost 3 bases, and 9 bases had no gene match. The CDR3 nucleotides are TGTGCCAGCAGCCAGGGTGGACAGGGTTCGAAGACCCAGTACTTC. Translating it yields CASSQGGQGSKTQYF.

This clonotype has ten or more counts. V is TRBV30 and J is TRBJ2-4; the D gene is possibly TRBD1 (8 bases). Trimming removed 2 bases at V and 0 bases at J, with 14 bases between. The germline CDR1 and CDR2 sequences are GTSNPN and SVGIG (reference sequence). The CDR3 has 16 amino acids. The CDR3 sequence is CAWSITGGEAKNIQYF. As DNA, the CDR3 is TGTGCCTGGAGTATAACAGGGGGGGAAGCCAAAAACATTCAGTACTTC.

The sample holds many counts of this clonotype. The chain links TRBV5-1 to TRBJ2-5; D not resolved. Trimming took 2 bases from V and 3 from J, leaving 2 bases between them. The CDR3 runs 11 residues. Germline CDR1 and CDR2: SGHRS and YFSETQ. The CDR3 DNA follows: TGCGCCAGCAGCTTTGAAGAGACCCAGTACTTC. Translated, it gives CASSFEETQYF.

There are many counts of this clonotype. This sequence joins TRBV20-1 and TRBJ1-1; D gene unclear. V was cut by 0 bases and J by 6 bases, with 14 bases left in between. CDR1 is DFQATT and CDR2 is SNEGSKA in the germline V gene (reference sequence). This CDR3 has 14 amino acids. The CDR3 DNA reads as TGCAGTGCTAGAGACTTATCCTCCGGCGCTGAAGCTTTCTTT. Residues: CSARDLSSGAEAFF.

This clonotype was counted many times. The V and J genes are TRBV6-4 and TRBJ1-5; D remains ambiguous. The germline gives CDR1 MRHNA, CDR2 SNTAGT. The CDR3 has 16 residues. Deletions cut 5 bases from V and 3 bases from J, with 17 bases between. In DNA form, the CDR3 reads TGTGCCAGCAGTCCCCTCGGTGGGCAGTCCAATCAGCCCCAGCATTTT. Protein: CASSPLGGQSNQPQHF.

This clonotype was seen ten or more times. This chain links TRBV5-1 with TRBJ2-5; unclear D gene. Trimming cost V 6 bases and J 5 bases, with 14 bases left between them. The CDR3 contains 13 residues. Germline CDR1 SGHRS, CDR2 YFSETQ. CDR3 coding DNA: TGCGCCAGCACCATGGCCCTGGGTGAGACCCAGTACTTC. It specifies CASTMALGETQYF.

This clonotype was seen many times. The V and J genes are TRBV7-2 and TRBJ2-7; TRBD1 agrees at 9 bases. The CDR3 consists of 14 residues. CDR1 and CDR2 from the germline V gene are SGHTA and FQGNSA. J gave up 4 bases and V 5 bases, and 6 bases lay outside the gene matches. This chain's CDR3 is CASSAGTGLYEQYF. The CDR3 DNA reads as TGTGCCAGCAGCGCCGGGACAGGGTTGTACGAGCAGTACTTC.

This clonotype was found many times. V is TRBV12-3 or TRBV12-4 and J is TRBJ2-5; possibly TRBD1 for D (5 bases). With 8 bases removed from V and 7 bases from J, the gap between germline ends came to 20 bases. The CDR3 loop spans 14 amino acids. CDR3: CASGPKGAWGTQYF. The CDR3 DNA sequence: TGTGCCAGCGGACCAAAAGGGGCATGGGGGACCCAGTACTTC.

The chain couples TRBV4-1 to TRBJ1-1; 7 bases are a match to TRBD1. This CDR3 is 16 amino acids long. Germline-derived CDR1 and CDR2 are MGHRA and YSYEKL. Trimming removed 1 base from V and 3 bases from J; junction bases left unmatched: 8. Here the CDR3 reads CASSQVAQGVYTEAFF. The CDR3 DNA is TGCGCCAGCAGCCAAGTAGCGCAGGGGGTTTACACTGAAGCTTTCTTT.

In this sample, this clonotype turned up a few times. CDR3 protein: CSASQGLFGYEQYF. CDR3 coding DNA: TGCAGTGCTAGCCAGGGTTTATTCGGCTACGAGCAGTACTTC. J is TRBJ2-7 and V is TRBV20-1; tentatively, D is TRBD1 (5 bases). The germline V and J ends were trimmed by 3 bases and 3 bases, with 15 bases remaining between them. Per germline, CDR1 DFQATT and CDR2 SNEGSKA (reference sequence). The length of the CDR3 is 14 residues.